One sample yielded the 5 T cell receptor beta chains listed below, sequenced in a study of T cells in tuberculosis. The data were produced by immunoSEQ multiplex PCR, yet TCRdb's version contains in-frame clones alone and is incomplete. The table includes tens of thousands of clones, approximately 94% detected once. What was sequenced was PBMCs. These receptor sequences come from a donor aged 5 to 30 with latent tuberculosis or without tuberculosis infection. Some clones in this sample may be carry-over from other donors' samples.

This sequence joins TRBV10-2 and TRBJ2-1; 7 positions agree with TRBD1. The V gene's germline CDR1 is WSHSY and CDR2 SAAADI. With 6 bases clipped from V and 1 base from J, the junction kept 15 bases outside the gene matches. This CDR3 is built from 18 residues. CDR3 sequence: CASRDRGQRPQSYNEQFF. In nucleotides, the CDR3 is TGCGCCAGCAGGGATCGGGGACAGAGACCCCAATCCTACAATGAGCAGTTCTTC.

The V gene is TRBV18, the J gene TRBJ1-3; D might be TRBD1 (6 bases). This CDR3 is 15 amino acids long. Trimming took off 1 base at V and 6 bases at J, with 13 bases between the two ends. From germline, CDR1 is KGHSH and CDR2 LQKENI. The CDR3 coding sequence is TGTGCCAGCTCACCACTCGCAGGGGATATAAACACCATATATTTT. It yields the protein CASSPLAGDINTIYF.

The rearrangement links TRBV30 to TRBJ1-2; TRBD1 might be the D (5 bases). Germline values: CDR1 GTSNPN, CDR2 SVGIG (reference sequence). The V end was cut by 3 bases, the J end by 3 bases, with 17 bases between. The CDR3 is 15 residues long. The CDR3 sequence is CAWRPGRGSDYGYTF. The CDR3 DNA reads as TGTGCCTGGAGGCCTGGGAGGGGATCGGACTATGGCTACACCTTC.

The genes are TRBV23-1 and TRBJ1-2, with unresolved D. TRBV23-1 is recorded as an ORF, its role being uncertain. The CDR3 has 14 amino acids. Deletions cut 3 bases from V and 4 bases from J, with 12 bases between. The CDR3 sequence is CASSHTDIIYGYTF. CDR3 in DNA: TGCGCCAGCAGTCACACCGACATTATCTATGGCTACACCTTC.

The chain couples TRBV30 to TRBJ1-3; D is ambiguous. This CDR3 contains 15 residues. Germline V gives CDR1 GTSNPN, CDR2 SVGIG (reference sequence). V was clipped by 3 bases and J by 3 bases, with 15 bases between them. CDR3 in DNA: TGTGCCTGGAGCCCATTAATTTACTTTGGAAACACCATATATTTT. Protein product: CAWSPLIYFGNTIYF.